A selection of T cell receptor beta chains follows, all from one sample in a study of T cell responses to AZD1222 COVID-19 vaccine. The repertoire was sequenced with immunoSEQ multiplex PCR; TCRdb's copy has only in-frame clones and lacks some. Found here are 100,000 to 150,000 clones, 85% to 90% of them singletons; the top ten hold under 3%. The starting material was peripheral blood, obtained 28 days after the second AZD1222 dose. The source is an adult who received the AZD1222 COVID-19 vaccine. Each CDR3 is given with its conserved first and last residue. A row's size may be missing; if present it is once, few, many or a size class.

CDR3 protein: CASSLAVRSPLHF
V gene: TRBV11-3
clone size: few

CDR3 protein: CASSGQLAGANVLTF
V gene: TRBV6-5
clone size: NA

CDR3 protein: CASSQEDRAPYEQYF
V gene: TRBV3-1/TRBV3-2
clone size: NA

CDR3 protein: CASSITVNTGELFF
V gene: TRBV14
clone size: NA

CDR3 protein: CASRPGTGLTDTQYF
V gene: TRBV6-1
clone size: NA

CDR3 protein: CASSPGWGGNEQFF
V gene: TRBV5-4
clone size: NA

CDR3 protein: CASSFSHLTGELFF
V gene: TRBV27
clone size: NA

CDR3 protein: CASSPRPLETQYF
V gene: TRBV7-2
clone size: NA

CDR3 protein: CASRSGGGIYRNQPQHF
V gene: TRBV19
clone size: NA

CDR3 protein: CASNHGEGSPLHF
V gene: TRBV27
clone size: NA

CDR3 protein: CAISVQGDFEQYF
V gene: TRBV10-3
clone size: few

CDR3 protein: CASSQDSARLPGEQYF
V gene: TRBV4-1
clone size: NA

CDR3 protein: CASSTTSGGLDWIF
V gene: TRBV5-1
clone size: NA

CDR3 protein: CASSPVRGGETQYF
V gene: TRBV28
clone size: NA

CDR3 protein: CASSQQGPNQPQHF
V gene: TRBV27
clone size: NA

CDR3 protein: CASSGQGAWQPQHF
V gene: TRBV2
clone size: NA

CDR3 protein: CASSSLIGGGNEKLFF
V gene: TRBV6-2/TRBV6-3
clone size: NA

CDR3 protein: CASSLISGRGPKGYTF
V gene: TRBV7-9
clone size: NA

CDR3 protein: CASSQDRGDVGTGELFF
V gene: TRBV6-6
clone size: NA

CDR3 protein: CASRRGEQETQYF
V gene: TRBV5-4
clone size: NA

CDR3 protein: CASSYLEGRAFEQFF
V gene: TRBV6-5
clone size: NA

CDR3 protein: CASSGTLNYGYTF
V gene: TRBV5-5
clone size: NA

CDR3 protein: CASSYSKQPQHF
V gene: TRBV6-6
clone size: NA

CDR3 protein: CASSQGQGHQPQHF
V gene: TRBV4-1
clone size: NA

CDR3 protein: CASTRSGANVLTF
V gene: TRBV12-3/TRBV12-4
clone size: once

CDR3 protein: CASSQFQAGGHAEQFF
V gene: TRBV3-1/TRBV3-2
clone size: NA

CDR3 protein: CASTRLNTEAFF
V gene: TRBV19
clone size: NA

CDR3 protein: CASSSGGALYGYTF
V gene: TRBV6-5
clone size: NA

CDR3 protein: CASSSLMGAGLVTEAFF
V gene: TRBV5-4
clone size: NA

CDR3 protein: CASSVLPGTGRETQYF
V gene: TRBV9
clone size: NA

CDR3 protein: CAFWGGEGYGYTF
V gene: TRBV6-5
clone size: NA

CDR3 protein: CASSPAGEQFF
V gene: TRBV7-8
clone size: few

CDR3 protein: CAISERGAHEQYF
V gene: TRBV10-3
clone size: NA

CDR3 protein: CATLQFDRAHYGYTF
V gene: TRBV10-3
clone size: NA

CDR3 protein: CASSVALGGEQFF
V gene: TRBV9
clone size: NA

CDR3 protein: CASSQNPRAGGGYTF
V gene: TRBV4-1
clone size: NA

CDR3 protein: CASSMGQYNEQFF
V gene: TRBV19
clone size: NA

CDR3 protein: CASSLDEQYF
V gene: TRBV11-2
clone size: NA

CDR3 protein: CASSPVVGVGSPLHF
V gene: TRBV7-8
clone size: NA

CDR3 protein: CASSSTWTGNPYGYTF
V gene: TRBV27
clone size: once

CDR3 protein: CASSEIGSEPFTGELFF
V gene: TRBV25-1
clone size: NA